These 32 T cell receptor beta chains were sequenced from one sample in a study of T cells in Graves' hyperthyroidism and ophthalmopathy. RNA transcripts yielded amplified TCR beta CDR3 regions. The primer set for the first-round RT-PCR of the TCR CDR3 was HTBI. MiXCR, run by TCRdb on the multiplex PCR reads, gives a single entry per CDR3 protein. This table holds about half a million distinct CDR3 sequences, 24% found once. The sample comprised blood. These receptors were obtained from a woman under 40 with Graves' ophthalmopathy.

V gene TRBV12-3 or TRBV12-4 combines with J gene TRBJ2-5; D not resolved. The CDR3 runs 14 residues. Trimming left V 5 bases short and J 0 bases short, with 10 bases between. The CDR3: CASSPGLNQETQYF. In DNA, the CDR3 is TGTGCCAGCAGTCCGGGCTTGAACCAAGAGACCCAGTACTTC.

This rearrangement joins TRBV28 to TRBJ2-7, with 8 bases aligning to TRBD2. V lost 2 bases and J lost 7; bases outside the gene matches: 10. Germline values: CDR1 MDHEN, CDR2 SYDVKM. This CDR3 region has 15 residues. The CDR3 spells CASSLRPKVAGEQYF. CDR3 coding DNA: TGTGCCAGCAGTTTACGCCCAAAGGTAGCGGGAGAGCAGTACTTC.

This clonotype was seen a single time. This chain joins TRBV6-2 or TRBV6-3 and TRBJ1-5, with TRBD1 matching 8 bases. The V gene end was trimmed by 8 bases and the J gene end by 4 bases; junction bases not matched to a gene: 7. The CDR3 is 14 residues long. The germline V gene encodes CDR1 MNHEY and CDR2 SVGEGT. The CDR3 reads CASGQGFRNQPQHF. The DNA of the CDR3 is TGTGCCAGCGGACAGGGCTTTAGAAATCAGCCCCAGCATTTT.

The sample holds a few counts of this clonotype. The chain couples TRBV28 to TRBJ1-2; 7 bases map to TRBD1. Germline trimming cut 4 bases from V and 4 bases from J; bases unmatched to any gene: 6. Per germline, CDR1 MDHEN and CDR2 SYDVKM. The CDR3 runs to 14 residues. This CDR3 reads CASSSSDRAYGYTF. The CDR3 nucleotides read TGTGCCAGCAGTTCCTCAGACAGGGCCTATGGCTACACCTTC.

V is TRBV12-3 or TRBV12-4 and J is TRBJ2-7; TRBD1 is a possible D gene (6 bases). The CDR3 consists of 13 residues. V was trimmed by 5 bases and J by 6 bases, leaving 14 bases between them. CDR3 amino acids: CASSTGNPCEQYF. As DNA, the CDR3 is TGTGCCAGCAGTACAGGGAACCCCTGCGAGCAGTACTTC.

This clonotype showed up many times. The CDR3 DNA sequence: TGTGCCAGCGCAGGGGACAGATACTCTGGAAACACCATATATTTT. It encodes CASAGDRYSGNTIYF. V usage is TRBV2 and J usage is TRBJ1-3; TRBD1 matches 7 bases. Trimming at V came to 8 bases and at J to 0 bases, leaving 7 bases not matched to a gene. The CDR3 is 15 residues long. The germline gives CDR1 SNHLY, CDR2 FYNNEI.

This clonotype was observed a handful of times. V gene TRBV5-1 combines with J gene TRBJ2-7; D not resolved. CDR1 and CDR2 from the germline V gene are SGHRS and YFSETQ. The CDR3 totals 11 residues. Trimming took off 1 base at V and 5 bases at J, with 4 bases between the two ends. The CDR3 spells CASSLSNEQYF. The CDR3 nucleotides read TGCGCCAGCAGCTTGAGCAACGAGCAGTACTTC.

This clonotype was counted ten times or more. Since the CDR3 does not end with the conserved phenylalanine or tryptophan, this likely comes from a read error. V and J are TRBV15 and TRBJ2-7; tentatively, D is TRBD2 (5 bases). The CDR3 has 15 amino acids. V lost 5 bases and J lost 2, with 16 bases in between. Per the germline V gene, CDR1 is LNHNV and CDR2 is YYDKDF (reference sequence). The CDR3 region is CATSPRKGSAYEQYL. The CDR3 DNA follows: TGTGCCACCAGCCCACGAAAGGGTAGCGCCTACGAGCAGTACCTC.

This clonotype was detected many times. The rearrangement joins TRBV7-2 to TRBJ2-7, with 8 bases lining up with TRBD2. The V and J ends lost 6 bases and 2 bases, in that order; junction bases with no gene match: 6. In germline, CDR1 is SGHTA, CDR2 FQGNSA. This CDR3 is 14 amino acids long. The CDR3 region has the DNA TGTGCCAGCAGGGAACTAGCGGCGGCCTACGAGCAGTACTTC. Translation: CASRELAAAYEQYF.

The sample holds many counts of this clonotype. The CDR3 region is CSASATGGREAFF. CDR3 DNA: TGCAGTGCTAGCGCGACAGGGGGGCGGGAAGCTTTCTTT. The V gene is TRBV20-1, the J gene TRBJ1-1; 9 bases are a match to TRBD1. With V trimmed by 3 bases and J by 8 bases, 7 bases remained unmatched. The CDR3 contains 13 residues. CDR1 and CDR2 (germline): DFQATT, SNEGSKA (reference sequence).

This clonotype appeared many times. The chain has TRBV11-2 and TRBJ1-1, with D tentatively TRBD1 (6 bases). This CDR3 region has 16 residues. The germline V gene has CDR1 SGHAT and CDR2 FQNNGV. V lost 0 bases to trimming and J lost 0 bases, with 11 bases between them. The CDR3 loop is CASSLELAGVNTEAFF. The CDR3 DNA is TGTGCCAGCAGCTTAGAATTGGCAGGGGTGAACACTGAAGCTTTCTTT.

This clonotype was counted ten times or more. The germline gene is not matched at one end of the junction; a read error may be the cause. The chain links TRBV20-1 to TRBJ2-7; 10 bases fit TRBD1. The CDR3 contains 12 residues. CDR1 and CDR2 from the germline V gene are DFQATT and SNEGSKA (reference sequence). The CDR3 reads CSARERQGATHF. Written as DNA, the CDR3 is TGCAGTGCTAGAGAACGACAGGGGGCGACGCACTTC.

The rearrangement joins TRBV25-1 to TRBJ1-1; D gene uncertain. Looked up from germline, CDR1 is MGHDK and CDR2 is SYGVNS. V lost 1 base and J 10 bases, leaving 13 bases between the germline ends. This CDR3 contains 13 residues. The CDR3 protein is CASSESSLPLAFF. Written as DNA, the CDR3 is TGTGCCAGCAGTGAATCCTCCCTGCCCCTAGCTTTCTTT.

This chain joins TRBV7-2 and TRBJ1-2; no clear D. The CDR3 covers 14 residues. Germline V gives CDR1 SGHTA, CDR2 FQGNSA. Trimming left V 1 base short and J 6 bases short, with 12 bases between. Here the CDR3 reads CASSLVTDLDGYTF. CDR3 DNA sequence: TGTGCCAGCAGCTTAGTGACGGACCTCGATGGCTACACCTTC.

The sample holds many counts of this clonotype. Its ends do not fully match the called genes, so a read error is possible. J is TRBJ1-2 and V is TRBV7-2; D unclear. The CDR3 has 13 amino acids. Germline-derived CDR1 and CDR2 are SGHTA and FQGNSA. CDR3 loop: CASSLGQSYGYTF. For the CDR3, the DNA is TGTGCCAGCAGTTTAGGCCAGAGCTATGGCTACACCTTC.

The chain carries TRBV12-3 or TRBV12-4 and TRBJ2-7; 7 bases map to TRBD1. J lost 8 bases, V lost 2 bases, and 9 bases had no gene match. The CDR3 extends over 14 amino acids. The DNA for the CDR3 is TGTGCCAGCAGTTTATTACGCGACAGGGAGAAGCAGTACTTC. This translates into CASSLLRDREKQYF.

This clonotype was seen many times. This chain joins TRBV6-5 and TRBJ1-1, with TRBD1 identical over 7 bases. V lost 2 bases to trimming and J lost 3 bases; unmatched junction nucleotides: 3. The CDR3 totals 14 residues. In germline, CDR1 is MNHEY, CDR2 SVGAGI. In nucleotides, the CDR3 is TGTGCCAGCAGTTACAGCGACAGGGACACTGAAGCTTTCTTT. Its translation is CASSYSDRDTEAFF.

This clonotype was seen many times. CDR3 sequence: CASSLDSSYEQYF. CDR3 in DNA: TGTGCCAGCAGTCTCGATAGCTCCTACGAGCAGTACTTC. This sequence joins TRBV19 and TRBJ2-7; D unclear. The CDR3 sequence is 13 residues long. The V end lost 9 bases, the J end lost 0 bases, and 12 bases lay between the germline ends. Germline V lookup: CDR1 LNHDA, CDR2 SQIVND (reference sequence).

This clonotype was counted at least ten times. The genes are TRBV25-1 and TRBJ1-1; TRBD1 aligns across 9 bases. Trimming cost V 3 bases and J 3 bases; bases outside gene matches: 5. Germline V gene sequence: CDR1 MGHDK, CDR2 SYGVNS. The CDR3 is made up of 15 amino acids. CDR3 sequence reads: CASSEEGQGHTEAFF. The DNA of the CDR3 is TGTGCCAGCAGTGAGGAGGGACAGGGACACACTGAAGCTTTCTTT. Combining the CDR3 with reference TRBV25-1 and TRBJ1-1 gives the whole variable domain EADIYQTPRYLVIGTGKKITLECSQTMGHDKMYWYQQDPGMELHLIHYSYGVNSTEKGDLSSESTVSRIRTEHFPLTLESARPSHTSQYLCASSEEGQGHTEAFFGQGTRLTVV.

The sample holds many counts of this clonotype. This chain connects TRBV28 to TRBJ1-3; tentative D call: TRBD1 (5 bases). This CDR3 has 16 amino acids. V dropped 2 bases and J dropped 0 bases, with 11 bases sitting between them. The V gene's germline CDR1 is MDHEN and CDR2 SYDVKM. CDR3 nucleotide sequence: TGTGCCAGCAGTTTACTGACAGAAACCTCTGGAAACACCATATATTTT. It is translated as CASSLLTETSGNTIYF.

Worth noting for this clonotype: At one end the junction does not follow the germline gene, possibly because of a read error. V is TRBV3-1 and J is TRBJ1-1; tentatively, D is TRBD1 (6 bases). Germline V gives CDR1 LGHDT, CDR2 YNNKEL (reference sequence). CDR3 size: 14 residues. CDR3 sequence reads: CASSAGAPNTEACF. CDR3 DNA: TGTGCCAGCAGCGCAGGGGCCCCGAACACTGAAGCTTGCTTT. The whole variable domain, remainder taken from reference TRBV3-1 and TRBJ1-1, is DTAVSQTPKYLVTQMGNDKSIKCEQNLGHDTMYWYKQDSKKFLKIMFSYNNKELIINETVPNRFSPKSPDKAHLNLHINSLELGDSAVYFCASSAGAPNTEACFGQGTRLTVV.

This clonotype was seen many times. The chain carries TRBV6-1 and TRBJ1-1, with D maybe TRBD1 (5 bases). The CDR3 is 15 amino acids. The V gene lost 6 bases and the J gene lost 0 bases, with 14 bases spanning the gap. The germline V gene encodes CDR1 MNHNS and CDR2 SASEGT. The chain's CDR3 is CASRGPQRLNTEAFF. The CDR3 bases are TGTGCCAGCAGGGGACCACAGAGATTGAACACTGAAGCTTTCTTT.

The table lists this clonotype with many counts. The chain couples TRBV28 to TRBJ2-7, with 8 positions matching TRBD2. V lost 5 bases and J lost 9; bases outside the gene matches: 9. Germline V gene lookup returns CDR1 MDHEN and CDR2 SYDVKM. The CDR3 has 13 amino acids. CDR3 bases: TGTGCCAGCAGTCCTGCCGTCCGGGGGGGGCAGTACTTC. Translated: CASSPAVRGGQYF.

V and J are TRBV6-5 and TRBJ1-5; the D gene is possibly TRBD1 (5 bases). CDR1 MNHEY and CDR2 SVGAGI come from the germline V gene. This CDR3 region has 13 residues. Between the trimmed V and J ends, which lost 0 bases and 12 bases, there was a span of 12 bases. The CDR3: CASSYSKPGIQHF. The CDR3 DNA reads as TGTGCCAGCAGTTACTCCAAACCAGGGATCCAGCATTTT.

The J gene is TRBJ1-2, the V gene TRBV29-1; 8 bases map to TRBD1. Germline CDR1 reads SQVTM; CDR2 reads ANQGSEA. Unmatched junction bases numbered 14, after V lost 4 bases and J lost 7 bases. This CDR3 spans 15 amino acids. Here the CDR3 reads CSVVGEQGVITGYTF. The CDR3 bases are TGCAGCGTTGTGGGGGAACAGGGGGTAATTACTGGCTACACCTTC.

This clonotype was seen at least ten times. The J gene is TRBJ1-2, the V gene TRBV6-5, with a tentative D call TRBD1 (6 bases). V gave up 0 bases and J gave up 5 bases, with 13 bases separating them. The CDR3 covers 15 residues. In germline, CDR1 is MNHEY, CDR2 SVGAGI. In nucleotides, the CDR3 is TGTGCCAGCAGTTACTCGTCCGGGGGCAGTTATGGCTACACCTTC. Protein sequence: CASSYSSGGSYGYTF.

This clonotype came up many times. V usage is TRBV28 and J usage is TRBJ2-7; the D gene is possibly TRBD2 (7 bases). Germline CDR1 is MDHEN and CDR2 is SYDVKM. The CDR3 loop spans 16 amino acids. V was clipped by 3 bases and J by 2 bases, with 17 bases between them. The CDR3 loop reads CASSLAPGGPPYEQYF. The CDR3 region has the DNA TGTGCCAGCAGTTTGGCGCCGGGGGGCCCTCCCTACGAGCAGTACTTC.

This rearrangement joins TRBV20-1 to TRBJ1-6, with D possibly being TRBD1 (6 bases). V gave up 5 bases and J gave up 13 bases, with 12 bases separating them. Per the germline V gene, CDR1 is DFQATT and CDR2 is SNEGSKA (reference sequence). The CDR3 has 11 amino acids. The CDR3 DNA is TGCAGTGCTGAACAGGGTGACCCCCTCCACTTT. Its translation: CSAEQGDPLHF.

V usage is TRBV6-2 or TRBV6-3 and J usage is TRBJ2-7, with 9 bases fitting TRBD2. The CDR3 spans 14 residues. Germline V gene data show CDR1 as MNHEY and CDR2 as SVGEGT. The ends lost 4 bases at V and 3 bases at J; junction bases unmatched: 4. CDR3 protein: CASSFDSGSYEQYF. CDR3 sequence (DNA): TGTGCCAGCAGTTTTGATAGCGGGAGCTACGAGCAGTACTTC.

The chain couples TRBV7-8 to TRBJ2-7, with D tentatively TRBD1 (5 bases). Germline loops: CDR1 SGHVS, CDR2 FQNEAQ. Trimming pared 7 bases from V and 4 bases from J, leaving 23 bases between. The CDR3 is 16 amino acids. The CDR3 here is CASNPLVGAGRYEQYF. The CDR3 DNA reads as TGTGCCAGCAACCCCCTAGTAGGAGCAGGGCGGTACGAGCAGTACTTC.

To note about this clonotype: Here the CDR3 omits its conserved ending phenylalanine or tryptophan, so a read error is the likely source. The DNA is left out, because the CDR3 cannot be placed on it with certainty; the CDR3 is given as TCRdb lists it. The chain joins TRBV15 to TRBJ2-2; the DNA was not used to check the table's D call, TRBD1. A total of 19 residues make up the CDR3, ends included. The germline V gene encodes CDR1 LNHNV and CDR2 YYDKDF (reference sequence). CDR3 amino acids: CATSSVPPRDRNSAGELCV.

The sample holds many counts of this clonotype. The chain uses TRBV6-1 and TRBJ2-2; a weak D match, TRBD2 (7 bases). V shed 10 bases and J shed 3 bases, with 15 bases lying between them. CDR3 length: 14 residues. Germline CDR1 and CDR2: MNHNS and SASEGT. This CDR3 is CAIEGGGDTGELFF. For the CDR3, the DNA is TGTGCCATCGAGGGGGGAGGGGACACCGGGGAGCTGTTTTTT.